The T cell receptor beta chain described here comes from a study of shared clonotypes between healthy human individuals. Overall study context: The cohort comprised a couple of women and a few men. Their ages spanned 18 to 49 years. Study-wide results and caveats: For naive CD4 cells, approximately 4.7% of clonotypes were shared across a handful of donors.

Comments on this clone: Its antigen is unidentified.

This CDR3 comprises 15 residues. V gave up 1 base and J gave up 4 bases; unmatched junction bases: 3. Germline V gene sequence: CDR1 LNHDA, CDR2 SQIVND (reference sequence). At a deep level, the assay was run. The protocol was immunoSEQ multiplex PCR, while the TCRdb copy is restricted to in-frame clones and leaves out a portion. The data contain approximately 2.1 million clones, about 92% of them seen just once; the ten biggest clones take up under 0.45%. Material for sequencing was naive CD4+ T cells from PBMCs. Documented subset: CD45RA+ positively selected. The gene calls are TRBV19 and TRBJ2-2, with 7 bases aligning to TRBD1. The TCR comes from a man in his late teens or twenties in good health. Some clones in this sample may be carry-over from other donors' samples. This CDR3 is CASSIAGQITGELFF. The CDR3, as DNA: TGTGCCAGTAGTATAGCGGGACAGATCACCGGGGAGCTGTTTTTT.